The rows below give T cell receptor beta chains drawn from one sample of a study of blood T cell repertoires in COVID-19. TCRdb's table, derived via immunoSEQ multiplex PCR, lists solely in-frame clones and lacks some. Of approximately 450,000 clones detected, around 89% appear once; the ten largest clones hold around 4.5%. The sequenced sample was peripheral blood. The receptors shown here come from a woman in her 30s with acute or convalescent COVID-19. Each CDR3 is given with its conserved first and last residue. D genes are given only for firm matches. Some rows have no size entry. The others give once, few or many, or a class for an expanded clone.

TRBV29-1,TRBJ1-1,NA,TRBD1,CSVYRGDEAFF,TGCAGCGTGTACAGGGGAGATGAAGCTTTCTTT
TRBV11-2,TRBJ1-1,NA,NA,CASSPRQFGSTEAFF,TGTGCCAGCAGCCCCCGACAGTTCGGGAGCACTGAAGCTTTCTTT
TRBV6-6,TRBJ2-4,NA,NA,CASIQTTGAKNIQYF,TGTGCCAGCATCCAGACTACTGGGGCCAAAAACATTCAGTACTTC
TRBV24-1,TRBJ2-2,few,TRBD1,CATSRGLSTGELFF,TGTGCCACGAGCAGGGGGCTGAGCACCGGGGAGCTGTTTTTT
TRBV5-1,TRBJ1-1,NA,NA,CASRSDGGAFTEAFF,TGCGCCAGCAGATCCGACGGCGGGGCTTTCACTGAAGCTTTCTTT
TRBV28,TRBJ2-3,NA,NA,CASSLGGRTDTQYF,TGTGCCAGCAGTTTAGGGGGCCGAACAGATACGCAGTATTTT
TRBV11-2,TRBJ2-1,NA,TRBD1,CASRTGTAYNEQFF,TGTGCCAGCAGGACGGGGACAGCATACAATGAGCAGTTCTTC
TRBV11-2,TRBJ1-3,NA,TRBD1,CASRETGGGNTIYF,TGTGCCAGCAGGGAAACAGGGGGGGGAAACACCATATATTTT
TRBV2,TRBJ2-5,NA,NA,CASKQETQYF,TGTGCCAGTAAACAAGAGACCCAGTACTTC
TRBV4-1,TRBJ1-5,NA,NA,CASSQVLRGSSHQPQHF,TGCGCCAGCAGCCAAGTGCTCAGAGGCTCATCCCATCAGCCCCAGCATTTT
TRBV6-5,TRBJ1-5,NA,NA,CASSNPGQPQHF,TGTGCCAGCAGTAATCCCGGTCAGCCCCAGCATTTT
TRBV6-5,TRBJ2-3,NA,NA,CASSPLGLNTQYF,TGTGCCAGCAGTCCCCTGGGGCTGAATACGCAGTATTTT
TRBV7-9,TRBJ2-7,NA,NA,CASKANHEQYF,TGTGCCAGCAAAGCCAATCACGAGCAGTACTTC
TRBV5-4,TRBJ2-7,once,TRBD1,CASSLAGAGGYEQYF,TGTGCCAGCAGCTTGGCCGGGGCAGGGGGATACGAGCAGTACTTC
TRBV9,TRBJ2-7,NA,NA,CASSVGQASSYEQYF,TGTGCCAGCAGCGTAGGACAGGCGAGCTCCTACGAGCAGTACTTC
TRBV27,TRBJ2-1,once,TRBD2,CASSPFGASGVQGEQFF,TGTGCCAGCAGCCCTTTCGGGGCTAGCGGGGTGCAAGGAGAGCAGTTCTTC
TRBV23-1,TRBJ2-6,NA,NA,CASSRPGGRNSGANVLTF,TGCGCCAGCAGTCGCCCCGGGGGACGGAACTCTGGGGCCAACGTCCTGACTTTC
TRBV11-2,TRBJ2-2,NA,TRBD2,CASSYIAGGRANTGELFF,TGTGCCAGCAGCTATATAGCGGGGGGGAGGGCGAACACCGGGGAGCTGTTTTTT
TRBV9,TRBJ1-1,few,NA,CASSGTANTEAFF,TGTGCCAGCAGCGGGACAGCGAACACTGAAGCTTTCTTT
TRBV28,TRBJ1-6,few,TRBD1,CASSAGTGNSPLHF,TGTGCCAGCAGTGCCGGGACAGGGAATTCACCCCTCCACTTT
TRBV20-1,TRBJ1-2,NA,NA,CSANGGYTF,TGCAGTGCTAACGGTGGCTACACCTTC
TRBV11-2,TRBJ1-2,NA,TRBD1,CASTRDRGNYGYTF,TGTGCCAGCACGCGGGACAGGGGGAACTATGGCTACACCTTC
TRBV2,TRBJ2-1,NA,TRBD2,CASMSSLAGGIDNEQFF,TGTGCCAGCATGAGTTCACTAGCGGGGGGGATAGACAATGAGCAGTTCTTC
TRBV11-2,TRBJ1-4,NA,TRBD1,CASSQDRGGEKLFF,TGTGCCAGCAGCCAGGACAGGGGAGGGGAAAAACTGTTTTTT
TRBV12-3/TRBV12-4,TRBJ1-1,NA,NA,CASSLGGLTEAFF,TGTGCCAGCAGTTTAGGGGGACTCACTGAAGCTTTCTTT
TRBV6-5,TRBJ1-2,NA,NA,CASIPARTNYGYTF,TGTGCCAGCATCCCTGCCAGAACTAACTATGGCTACACCTTC
TRBV18,TRBJ1-5,NA,TRBD1,CASSLGQGLNQPQHF,TGTGCCAGCTCACTGGGACAGGGACTAAATCAGCCCCAGCATTTT
TRBV28,TRBJ2-2,NA,TRBD1,CASSLPGTGRNTGELFF,TGTGCCAGCAGTTTGCCCGGGACAGGGCGGAACACCGGGGAGCTGTTTTTT